The rows below give T cell receptor beta chains drawn from one sample of a study of T cell responses to AZD1222 COVID-19 vaccine. Clones were read by immunoSEQ multiplex PCR, and TCRdb kept only the in-frame ones, dropping some. Among more than 150,000 clones listed, 85% to 95% were seen once. The input for sequencing was peripheral blood, taken 28 days after the second AZD1222 dose. These receptors were collected from an adult who received the AZD1222 COVID-19 vaccine. Each CDR3 is given with its conserved first and last residue. A D gene is named only where the DNA matches it firmly. The size of a clone is reported for some rows only, either as once, few or many, or as a class for expanded clones.

CDR3aa	CDR3nt	d_gene	v_gene	j_gene	abundance
CASSLDMAMNTEAFF	TGCGCCAGCAGCTTGGATATGGCAATGAACACTGAAGCTTTCTTT	-	TRBV5-1	TRBJ1-1	-
CASSFGTGVRQPQHF	TGTGCCAGCAGCTTCGGGACAGGGGTAAGACAGCCCCAGCATTTT	TRBD1	TRBV6-5	TRBJ1-5	-
CASSEDSGTDTQYF	TGTGCCAGCAGCGAAGACTCAGGCACAGATACGCAGTATTTT	-	TRBV7-3	TRBJ2-3	-
CASSVGVGLDEKLFF	TGTGCCAGCAGCGTAGGGGTAGGGCTTGATGAAAAACTGTTTTTT	-	TRBV9	TRBJ1-4	-
CASSLGGRSSGNTIYF	TGTGCCAGCAGTTTAGGGGGACGGTCCTCTGGAAACACCATATATTTT	-	TRBV28	TRBJ1-3	once
CASSTRVGRRELFF	TGTGCCAGCAGCACCAGGGTGGGCAGGCGGGAGCTGTTTTTT	-	TRBV11-3	TRBJ2-2	-
CASSLLFRGYNEQFF	TGTGCCAGCAGTTTGCTCTTCCGGGGGTACAATGAGCAGTTCTTC	-	TRBV28	TRBJ2-1	-
CASSYGTDNTEAFF	TGTGCCAGCAGTTACGGGACAGATAACACTGAAGCTTTCTTT	TRBD1	TRBV6-5	TRBJ1-1	-
CAISDLDRGNTEAFF	TGTGCCATCAGTGACCTTGACAGGGGGAACACTGAAGCTTTCTTT	TRBD1	TRBV10-3	TRBJ1-1	-
CASSSGYGQNTEAFF	TGTGCCAGCAGCTCGGGCTACGGCCAGAACACTGAAGCTTTCTTT	-	TRBV5-5	TRBJ1-1	-
CASSPRTGATQGYTF	TGTGCCAGCAGCCCACGGACAGGAGCGACGCAAGGCTACACCTTC	TRBD1	TRBV7-2	TRBJ1-2	-
CASPNFEGGWDSEAFF	TGTGCCAGCCCGAATTTTGAGGGTGGATGGGACTCCGAAGCTTTCTTT	-	TRBV2	TRBJ1-1	-
CASSPRTGFTSGANVLTF	TGTGCCAGCAGTCCCCGGACAGGTTTTACTTCTGGGGCCAACGTCCTGACTTTC	TRBD1	TRBV28	TRBJ2-6	-
CASSSRDRHYEQYF	TGTGCCAGCAGCTCCCGGGACCGTCACTACGAGCAGTACTTC	-	TRBV5-4	TRBJ2-7	-
CASSQNPRGSTGELFF	TGCGCCAGCAGCCAAAATCCCCGGGGGTCGACCGGGGAGCTGTTTTTT	-	TRBV10-1	TRBJ2-2	-
CASSNGTGTNTEAFF	TGTGCCAGCTCAAACGGGACAGGGACCAACACTGAAGCTTTCTTT	TRBD1	TRBV18	TRBJ1-1	-
CASSVRANYEQYF	TGTGCCAGCAGCGTAAGGGCCAACTACGAGCAGTACTTC	-	TRBV9	TRBJ2-7	-
CASSPIVPTEAFF	TGTGCCAGCAGCCCGATAGTCCCCACTGAAGCTTTCTTT	-	TRBV6-2/TRBV6-3	TRBJ1-1	-
CASSLVAENQPQHF	TGTGCCAGCAGTTTAGTGGCGGAAAATCAGCCCCAGCATTTT	-	TRBV28	TRBJ1-5	-